This TCR beta chain originates from a study of T-cell memory formation after mild COVID-19. Points from the study as a whole: Second-wave clones reaching peak frequency on day 37 lacked confirmed SARS-CoV-2 specificity.

Trimming pared 5 bases from V and 4 bases from J, leaving 17 bases between. From germline, CDR1 is SEHNR and CDR2 FQNEAQ (reference sequence). The CDR3 consists of 16 residues. This clonotype has more than one count but fewer than ten. The antigen is unknown. Constant-segment primers were used for 5'RACE, and the resulting TCR alpha and TCR beta cDNA libraries carried sample barcodes and UMIs. Via MiXCR, TCRdb re-called the 5' RACE reads, giving one row per CDR3 protein. This sample has 300,000 to 350,000 distinct CDR3 sequences, with roughly an eighth found just once. The TCR originated in a man younger than 35 who had mild COVID-19 (a few samples of this study predate the infection). Cell type and time point are not known. The chain recombines TRBV7-9 with TRBJ2-2; D gene ambiguous. The source material was PBMCs or a T cell subset sorted from them (not recorded which). This CDR3 is CASSRFGSRSTGELFF. The CDR3 nucleotides are TGTGCCAGCAGCCGATTTGGATCTAGGAGCACCGGGGAGCTGTTTTTT.